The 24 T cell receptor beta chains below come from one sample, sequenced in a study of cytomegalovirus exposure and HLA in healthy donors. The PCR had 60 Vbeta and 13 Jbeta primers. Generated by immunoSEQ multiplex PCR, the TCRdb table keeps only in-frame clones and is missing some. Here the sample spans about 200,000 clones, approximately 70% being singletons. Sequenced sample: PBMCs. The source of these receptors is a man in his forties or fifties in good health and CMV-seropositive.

The CDR3 spells CASRYRGRSPLHF. In DNA form, the CDR3 reads TGTGCCAGCAGGTACAGGGGGAGATCACCCCTCCACTTT. The rearrangement links TRBV6-1 to TRBJ1-6; 8 bases map to TRBD1. V shed 6 bases and J 10 bases; nucleotides not matched to a gene: 5. The CDR3 is 13 residues long. Germline V gene data show CDR1 as MNHNS and CDR2 as SASEGT.

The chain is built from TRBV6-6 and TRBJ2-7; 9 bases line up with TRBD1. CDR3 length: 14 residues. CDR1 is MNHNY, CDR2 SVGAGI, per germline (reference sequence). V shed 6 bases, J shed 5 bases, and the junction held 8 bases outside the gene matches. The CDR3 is CASRSGGQGHEQYF. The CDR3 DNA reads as TGTGCCAGCAGATCAGGGGGACAGGGACACGAGCAGTACTTC.

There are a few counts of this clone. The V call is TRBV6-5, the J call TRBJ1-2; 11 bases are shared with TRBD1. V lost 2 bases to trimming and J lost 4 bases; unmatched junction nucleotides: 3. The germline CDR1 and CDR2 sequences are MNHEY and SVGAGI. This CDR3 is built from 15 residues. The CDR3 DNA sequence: TGTGCCAGCAGTTACGGGACAGGGGGTGGCTATGGCTACACCTTC. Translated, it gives CASSYGTGGGYGYTF.

The CDR3 spells CASSEVGGPPADYGYTF. In DNA, the CDR3 is TGTGCCAGCAGTGAAGTCGGGGGGCCCCCGGCAGACTATGGCTACACCTTC. The chain is built from TRBV2 and TRBJ1-2, with a tentative D call TRBD1 (6 bases). CDR3 length equals 17 residues. CDR1 and CDR2 from the germline V gene are SNHLY and FYNNEI. Deletions cut 1 base from V and 3 bases from J, with 18 bases between.

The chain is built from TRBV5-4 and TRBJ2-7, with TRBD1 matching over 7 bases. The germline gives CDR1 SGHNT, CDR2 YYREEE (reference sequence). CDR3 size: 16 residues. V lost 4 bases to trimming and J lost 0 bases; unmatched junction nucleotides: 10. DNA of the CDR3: TGTGCCAGCAGCCTTGACAGGGCCCCACCCTCCTACGAGCAGTACTTC. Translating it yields CASSLDRAPPSYEQYF.

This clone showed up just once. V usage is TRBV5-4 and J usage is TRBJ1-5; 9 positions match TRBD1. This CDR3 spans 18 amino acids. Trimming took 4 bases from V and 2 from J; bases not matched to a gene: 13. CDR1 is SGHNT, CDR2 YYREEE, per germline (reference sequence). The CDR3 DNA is TGTGCCAGCAGCGTGGGGACAGGGCAACTAACAGGCAATCAGCCCCAGCATTTT. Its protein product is CASSVGTGQLTGNQPQHF.

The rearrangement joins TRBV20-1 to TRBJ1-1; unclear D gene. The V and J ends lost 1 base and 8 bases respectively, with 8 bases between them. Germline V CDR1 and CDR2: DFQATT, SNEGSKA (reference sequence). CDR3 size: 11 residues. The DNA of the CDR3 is TGCAGTGCTAGAGTTGCGGTGGAAGCTTTCTTT. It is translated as CSARVAVEAFF.

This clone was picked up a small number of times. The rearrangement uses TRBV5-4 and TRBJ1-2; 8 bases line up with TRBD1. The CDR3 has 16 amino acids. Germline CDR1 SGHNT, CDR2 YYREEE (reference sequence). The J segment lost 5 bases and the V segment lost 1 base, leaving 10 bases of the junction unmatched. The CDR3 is CASSLYARQGAYGYTF. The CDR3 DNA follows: TGTGCCAGCAGCTTGTACGCCCGGCAGGGGGCTTATGGCTACACCTTC. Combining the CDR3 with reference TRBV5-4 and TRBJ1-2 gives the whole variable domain ETGVTQSPTHLIKTRGQQVTLRCSSQSGHNTVSWYQQALGQGPQFIFQYYREEENGRGNFPPRFSGLQFPNYSSELNVNALELDDSALYLCASSLYARQGAYGYTFGSGTRLTVV.

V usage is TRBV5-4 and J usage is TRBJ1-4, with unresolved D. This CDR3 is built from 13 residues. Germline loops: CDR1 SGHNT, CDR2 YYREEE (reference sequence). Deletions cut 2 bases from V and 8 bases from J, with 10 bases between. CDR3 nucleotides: TGTGCCAGCAGCTTCCTAGGTGGGGAAAAACTGTTTTTT. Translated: CASSFLGGEKLFF.

The chain's CDR3 is CSSAFRDTNEQFF. CDR3 sequence (DNA): TGCAGCTCGGCCTTCCGGGACACGAATGAGCAGTTCTTC. The rearrangement joins TRBV29-1 to TRBJ2-1; tentative D call: TRBD1 (6 bases). Germline CDR1 is SQVTM and CDR2 is ANQGSEA. The CDR3 totals 13 residues. V lost 8 bases to trimming and J lost 7 bases, with 18 bases between them.

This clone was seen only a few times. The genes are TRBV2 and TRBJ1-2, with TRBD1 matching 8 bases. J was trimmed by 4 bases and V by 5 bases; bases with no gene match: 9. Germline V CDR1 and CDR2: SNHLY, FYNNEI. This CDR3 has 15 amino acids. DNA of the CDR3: TGTGCCAGCAGTTCCGGAGGACAGGGATCCTATGGCTACACCTTC. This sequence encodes CASSSGGQGSYGYTF.

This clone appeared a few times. CDR3 nucleotide sequence: TGTGCCAGTAGGGCTTGGGGCAGCTCTAGCACAGATACGCAGTATTTT. Its protein product is CASRAWGSSSTDTQYF. The chain recombines TRBV19 with TRBJ2-3; TRBD1 is a possible D gene (5 bases). V was pared by 6 bases and J by 0 bases, with 16 bases between. The germline gives CDR1 LNHDA, CDR2 SQIVND (reference sequence). CDR3 length: 16 residues.

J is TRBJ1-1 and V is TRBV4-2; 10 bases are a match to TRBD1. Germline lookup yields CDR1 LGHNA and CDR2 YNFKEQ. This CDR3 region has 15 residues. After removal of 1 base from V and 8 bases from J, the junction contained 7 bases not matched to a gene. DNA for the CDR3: TGTGCCAGCAGCCAAGCTGGACAGGGGGTTAGAGAAGCTTTCTTT. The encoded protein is CASSQAGQGVREAFF.

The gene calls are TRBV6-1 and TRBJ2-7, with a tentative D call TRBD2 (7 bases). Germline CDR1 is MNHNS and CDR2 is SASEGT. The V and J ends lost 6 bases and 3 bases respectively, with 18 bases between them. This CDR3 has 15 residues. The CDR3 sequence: CASRLSGGAGYEQYF. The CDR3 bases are TGTGCCAGCAGGCTGTCGGGGGGCGCAGGCTACGAGCAGTACTTC.

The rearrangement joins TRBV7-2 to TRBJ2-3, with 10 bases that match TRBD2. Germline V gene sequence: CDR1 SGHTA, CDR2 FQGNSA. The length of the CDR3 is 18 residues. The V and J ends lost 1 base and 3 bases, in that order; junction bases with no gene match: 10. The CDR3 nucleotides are TGTGCCAGCAGCTTAGTCCCAGCGGGGGGGCTTTCGACAGATACGCAGTATTTT. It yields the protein CASSLVPAGGLSTDTQYF.

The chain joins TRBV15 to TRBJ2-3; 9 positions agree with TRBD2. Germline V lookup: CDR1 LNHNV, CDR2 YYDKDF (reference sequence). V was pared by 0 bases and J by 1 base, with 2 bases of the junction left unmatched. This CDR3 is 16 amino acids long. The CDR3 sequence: CATSRDVAGGTDTQYF. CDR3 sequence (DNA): TGTGCCACCAGCAGAGATGTAGCGGGGGGCACAGATACGCAGTATTTT.

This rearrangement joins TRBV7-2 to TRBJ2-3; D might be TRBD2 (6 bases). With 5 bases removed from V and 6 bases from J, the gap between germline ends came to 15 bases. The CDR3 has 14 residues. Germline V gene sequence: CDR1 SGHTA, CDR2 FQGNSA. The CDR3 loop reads CASSPLASTDTQYF. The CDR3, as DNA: TGTGCCAGCAGCCCTCTAGCGTCGACCGATACGCAGTATTTT.

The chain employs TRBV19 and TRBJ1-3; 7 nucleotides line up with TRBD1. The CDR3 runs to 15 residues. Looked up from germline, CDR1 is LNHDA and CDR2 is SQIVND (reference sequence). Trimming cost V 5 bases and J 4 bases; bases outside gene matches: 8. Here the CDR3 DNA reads TGTGCCAGTAGTTTCGACGACAGGGCCGGAAACACCATATATTTT. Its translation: CASSFDDRAGNTIYF.

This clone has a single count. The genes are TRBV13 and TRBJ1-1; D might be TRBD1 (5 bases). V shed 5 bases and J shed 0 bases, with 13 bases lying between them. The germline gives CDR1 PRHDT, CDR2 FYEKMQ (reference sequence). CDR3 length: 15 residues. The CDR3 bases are TGTGCCAGCAGCCCGGGGGGAGAGATGAACACTGAAGCTTTCTTT. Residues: CASSPGGEMNTEAFF.

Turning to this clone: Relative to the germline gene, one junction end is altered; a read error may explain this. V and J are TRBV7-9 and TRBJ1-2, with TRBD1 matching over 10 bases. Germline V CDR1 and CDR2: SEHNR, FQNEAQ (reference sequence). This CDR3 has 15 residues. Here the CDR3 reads CSSSSRGTGVGGYTF. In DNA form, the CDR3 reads TGTTCCAGCAGCTCCCGCGGGACAGGGGTTGGTGGCTACACCTTC.

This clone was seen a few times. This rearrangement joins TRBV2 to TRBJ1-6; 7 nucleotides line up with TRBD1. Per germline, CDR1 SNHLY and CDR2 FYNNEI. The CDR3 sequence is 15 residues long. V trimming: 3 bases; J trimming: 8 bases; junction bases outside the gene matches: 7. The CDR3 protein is CASSETGREDSPLHF. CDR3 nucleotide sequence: TGTGCCAGCAGTGAGACAGGGCGGGAGGATTCACCCCTCCACTTT.

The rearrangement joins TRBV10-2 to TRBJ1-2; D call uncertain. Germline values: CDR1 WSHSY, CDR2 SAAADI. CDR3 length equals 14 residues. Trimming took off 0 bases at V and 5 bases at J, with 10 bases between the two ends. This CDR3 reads CASSESGPGYGYTF. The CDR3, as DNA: TGCGCCAGCAGTGAGTCGGGCCCGGGATATGGCTACACCTTC.

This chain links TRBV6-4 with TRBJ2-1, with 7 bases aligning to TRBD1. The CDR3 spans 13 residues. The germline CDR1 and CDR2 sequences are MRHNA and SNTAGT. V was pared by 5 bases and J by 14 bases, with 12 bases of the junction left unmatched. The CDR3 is CASSKHRGPREFF. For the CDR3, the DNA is TGTGCCAGCAGTAAGCACAGGGGCCCACGGGAGTTCTTC.

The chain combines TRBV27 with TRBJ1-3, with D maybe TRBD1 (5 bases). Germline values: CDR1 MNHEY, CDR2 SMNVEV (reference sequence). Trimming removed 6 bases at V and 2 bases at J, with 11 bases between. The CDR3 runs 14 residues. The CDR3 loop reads CASSHQGPGNTIYF. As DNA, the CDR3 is TGTGCCAGCAGCCACCAGGGTCCTGGAAACACCATATATTTT.